These 3 T cell receptor beta chains share one sample of origin, sequenced in a study of HIV-infected children after antiretroviral therapy interruption (dated by TCRdb to the late 2010s). The library was produced with 3' RACE. The data were produced on an Illumina MiSeq. TCR libraries were constructed from RNA with a 3' RACE protocol that used unique molecular identifiers to correct for PCR amplification bias. TCRdb itself trimmed the public reads at Q25 with fastp, ran MiXCR and retained productive beta chains. A single entry per CDR3 protein holds the most common genes and DNA from its merged rows. The sample data list around 40,000 distinct CDR3 sequences, and approximately 6.1% of these were observed just once. Together, the top ten hold approximately 0.97% of the sample. The sample's treatment or condition label, in plain terms: PENTA 11 planned treatment interruption arm or continuous ART arm.

This material consisted of CD45RA+ CD4+ T cells from PBMCs, pooled from several time points, taken from a donor given antiretroviral therapy, either interrupted or continuous. Read against the paper, the sample's cell subset or site label means: naive CD4+ CD45RA+ CD45RO- T cells. The receptors originated from a pool of human donors with HIV.

This clonotype was picked up many times. The chain uses TRBV5-4 and TRBJ2-3; 11 positions match TRBD2. Germline trimming cut 0 bases from V and 9 bases from J; bases unmatched to any gene: 6. The CDR3 loop spans 15 amino acids. CDR1 and CDR2 (germline): SGHNT, YYREEE (reference sequence). The CDR3 DNA follows: TGTGCCAGCAGCTTGGATCTAGCGGGGGGTGGAACGCAGTATTTT. Its protein is CASSLDLAGGGTQYF.

This clonotype was counted only a few times. The rearrangement joins TRBV28 to TRBJ2-1, with 7 nucleotides matching TRBD2. J gave up 3 bases and V 6 bases, and 8 bases lay outside the gene matches. The germline V gene encodes CDR1 MDHEN and CDR2 SYDVKM. The CDR3 extends over 15 amino acids. CDR3 residues: CASRRTSSLYNEQFF. For the CDR3, the DNA is TGTGCCAGCAGAAGGACTAGTAGTCTCTACAATGAGCAGTTCTTC.

This clonotype has at least ten counts. The chain links TRBV18 to TRBJ2-1; D is possibly TRBD2 (6 bases). The length of the CDR3 is 16 residues. In germline, CDR1 is KGHSH, CDR2 LQKENI. V lost 5 bases to trimming and J lost 3 bases, with 17 bases between them. The CDR3 region is CASSLPGGPDYNEQFF. CDR3 nucleotide sequence: TGTGCCAGCTCATTACCCGGAGGGCCTGACTACAATGAGCAGTTCTTC.